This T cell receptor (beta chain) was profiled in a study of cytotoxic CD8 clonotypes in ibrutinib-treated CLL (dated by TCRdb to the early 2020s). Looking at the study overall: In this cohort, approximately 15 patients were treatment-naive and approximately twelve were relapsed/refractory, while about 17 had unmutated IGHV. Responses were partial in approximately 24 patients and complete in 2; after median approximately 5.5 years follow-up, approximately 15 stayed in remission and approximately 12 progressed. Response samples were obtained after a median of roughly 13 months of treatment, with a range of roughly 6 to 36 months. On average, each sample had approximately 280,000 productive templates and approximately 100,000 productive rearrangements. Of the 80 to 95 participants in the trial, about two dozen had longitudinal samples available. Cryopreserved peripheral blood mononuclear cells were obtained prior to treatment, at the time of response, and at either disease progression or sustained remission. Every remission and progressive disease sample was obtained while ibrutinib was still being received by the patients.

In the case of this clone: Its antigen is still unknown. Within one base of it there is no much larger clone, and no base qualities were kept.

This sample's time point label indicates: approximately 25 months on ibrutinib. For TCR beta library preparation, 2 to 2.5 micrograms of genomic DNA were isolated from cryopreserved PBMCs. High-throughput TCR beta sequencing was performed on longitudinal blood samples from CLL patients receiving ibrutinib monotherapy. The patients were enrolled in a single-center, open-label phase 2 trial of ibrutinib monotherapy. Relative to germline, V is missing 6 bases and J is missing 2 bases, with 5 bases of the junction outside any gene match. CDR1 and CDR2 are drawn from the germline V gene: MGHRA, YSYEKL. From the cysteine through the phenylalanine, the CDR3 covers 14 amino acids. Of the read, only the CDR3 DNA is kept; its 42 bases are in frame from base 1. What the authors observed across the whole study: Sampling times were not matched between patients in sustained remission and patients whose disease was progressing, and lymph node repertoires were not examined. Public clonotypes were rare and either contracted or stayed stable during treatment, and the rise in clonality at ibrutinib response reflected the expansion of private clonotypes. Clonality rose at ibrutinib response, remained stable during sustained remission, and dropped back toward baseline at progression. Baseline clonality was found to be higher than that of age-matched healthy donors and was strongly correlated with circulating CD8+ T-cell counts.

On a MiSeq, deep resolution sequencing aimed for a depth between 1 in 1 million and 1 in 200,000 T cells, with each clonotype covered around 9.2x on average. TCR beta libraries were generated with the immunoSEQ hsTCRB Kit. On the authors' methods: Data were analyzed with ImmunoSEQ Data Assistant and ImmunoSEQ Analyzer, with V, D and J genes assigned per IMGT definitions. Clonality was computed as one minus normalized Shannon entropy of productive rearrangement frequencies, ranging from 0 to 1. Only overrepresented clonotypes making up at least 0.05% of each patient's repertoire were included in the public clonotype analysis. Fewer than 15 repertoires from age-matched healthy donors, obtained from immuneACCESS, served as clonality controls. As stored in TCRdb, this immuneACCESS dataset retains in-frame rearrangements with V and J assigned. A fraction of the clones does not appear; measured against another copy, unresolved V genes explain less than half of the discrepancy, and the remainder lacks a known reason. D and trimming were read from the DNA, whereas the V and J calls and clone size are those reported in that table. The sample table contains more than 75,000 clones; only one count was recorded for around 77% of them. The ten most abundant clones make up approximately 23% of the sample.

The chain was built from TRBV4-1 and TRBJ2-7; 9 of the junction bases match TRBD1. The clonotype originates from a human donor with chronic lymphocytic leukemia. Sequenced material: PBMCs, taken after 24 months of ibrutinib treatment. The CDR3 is CASSSGQGTYEQYF. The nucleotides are TGCGCCAGCAGTTCGGGACAGGGAACCTACGAGCAGTACTTC.